A selection of T cell receptor beta chains follows, all from one sample in a study of shared clonotypes between healthy human individuals. Repertoires were generated with immunoSEQ multiplex PCR, while TCRdb's copy carries only in-frame clones and drops some. The data contain 2 million to 2.5 million clones, just over 90% of them singletons. Sequences were obtained from naive CD4+ T cells from PBMCs. The receptor set was obtained from a man younger than 35 in good health. Some clones in this sample may be carry-over from other donors' samples. Each CDR3 is given with its conserved first and last residue. A D gene is named only where the DNA matches it firmly. Expanded clones are given a class, and other clones once, few, many or no size at all.

>NA|NA|TRBJ2-3|TRBV21-1
CASSNGGGTSGRLFSDTQYF
TGTGCCAGCAGCAATGGAGGGGGGACTAGCGGGAGGCTGTTCTCAGATACGCAGTATTTT
>NA|NA|TRBJ1-1|TRBV9
CASSVDFNTITGMNTEAFF
TGTGCCAGCAGCGTAGATTTCAATACGATAACAGGGATGAACACTGAAGCTTTCTTT
>NA|TRBD1|TRBJ1-4|TRBV6-1
CASSEVGAGTVLRKLFF
TGTGCCAGCAGTGAAGTGGGGGCTGGGACAGTCCTTCGCAAACTGTTTTTT
>NA|TRBD2|TRBJ2-7|TRBV28
CASSFRLAGLHGGSYEQYF
TGTGCCAGCAGTTTCCGACTAGCGGGCCTACACGGGGGCTCCTACGAGCAGTACTTC
>NA|NA|TRBJ2-7|TRBV6-1
CASRLRRGPGEQYF
TGTGCCAGCAGATTGAGGAGGGGGCCCGGCGAGCAGTACTTC
>NA|NA|TRBJ1-5|TRBV7-2
CASGVSRDQPQHF
TGTGCCAGCGGCGTGAGCAGGGATCAGCCCCAGCATTTT
>NA|NA|TRBJ2-3|TRBV12-5
CASGLGTRDTQYF
TGTGCTAGTGGTTTGGGTACACGAGATACGCAGTATTTT
>NA|NA|TRBJ2-5|TRBV9
CASSGGRQETQYF
TGTGCCAGCAGCGGGGGACGACAAGAGACCCAGTACTTC
>NA|TRBD2|TRBJ2-3|TRBV6-1
CASSGPKAGWSTDTQYF
TGTGCCAGCAGTGGCCCCAAAGCGGGATGGAGCACAGATACGCAGTATTTT
>few|NA|TRBJ1-1|TRBV29-1
CSGQVDMNTEAFF
TGCAGCGGCCAGGTGGATATGAACACTGAAGCTTTCTTT
>NA|NA|TRBJ1-1|TRBV27
CASSLRGLGTEAFF
TGTGCCAGCAGTTTACGGGGACTTGGCACTGAAGCTTTCTTT
>NA|NA|TRBJ1-5|TRBV6-1
CASSLEGLYNQPQHF
TGTGCCAGCAGCTTAGAGGGGCTCTACAATCAGCCCCAGCATTTT
>NA|NA|TRBJ1-1|TRBV5-1
CASMSGPMNTEAFF
TGCGCCAGCATGTCAGGGCCCATGAACACTGAAGCTTTCTTT
>NA|TRBD2|TRBJ2-5|TRBV29-1
CSVVTSGAQETQYF
TGCAGCGTGGTGACTAGCGGGGCTCAAGAGACCCAGTACTTC
>NA|NA|TRBJ1-4|TRBV28
CASSSGPVGEKLFF
TGTGCCAGCAGTTCCGGGCCGGTTGGGGAAAAACTGTTTTTT
>NA|TRBD1|TRBJ2-2|TRBV5-1
CASSLGGGAAGELFF
TGCGCCAGCAGCTTGGGAGGGGGCGCAGCCGGGGAGCTGTTTTTT
>NA|NA|TRBJ1-1|TRBV19
CASSIAGYEAFF
TGTGCCAGTAGTATAGCGGGATACGAAGCTTTCTTT
>NA|TRBD1|TRBJ2-1|TRBV23-1
CASSQPTGDNEQFF
TGCGCCAGCAGTCAACCTACAGGGGACAATGAGCAGTTCTTC
>NA|TRBD2|TRBJ2-1|TRBV18
CASSPLGLAGGSYNEQFF
TGTGCCAGCTCACCACTGGGACTAGCGGGAGGATCCTACAATGAGCAGTTCTTC
>NA|NA|TRBJ1-2|TRBV28
CASIAPGYGGYTF
TGTGCCAGCATAGCCCCAGGGTATGGAGGCTACACCTTC
>NA|TRBD1|TRBJ2-1|TRBV6-5
CASSRTGDVGEQFF
TGTGCCAGCAGTCGGACAGGGGATGTCGGTGAGCAGTTCTTC
>NA|NA|TRBJ2-7|TRBV28
CASSSGNSYEQYF
TGTGCCAGCAGTTCCGGGAACTCCTACGAGCAGTACTTC
>NA|NA|TRBJ2-3|TRBV18
CASSPLRRPSTDTQYF
TGTGCCAGCTCACCACTTCGGCGCCCTAGCACAGATACGCAGTATTTT
>NA|TRBD1|TRBJ2-5|TRBV5-4
CASRLGQQETQYF
TGTGCCAGCAGGTTGGGACAGCAAGAGACCCAGTACTTC
>NA|NA|TRBJ1-1|TRBV9
CASSPDSTAMNTEAFF
TGTGCCAGCAGCCCCGACTCGACAGCTATGAACACTGAAGCTTTCTTT
>NA|NA|TRBJ1-2|TRBV19
CASSIFEASYGYTF
TGTGCCAGTAGTATATTCGAGGCTTCTTATGGCTACACCTTC
>NA|NA|TRBJ1-5|TRBV19
CASSIWGAGQPQHF
TGTGCCAGTAGTATCTGGGGGGCGGGTCAGCCCCAGCATTTT
>few|NA|TRBJ1-5|TRBV6-6
CASNLDHNQPQHF
TGTGCCAGCAACTTGGACCACAATCAGCCCCAGCATTTT
>NA|NA|TRBJ1-1|TRBV28
CASCNFGHTEAFF
TGTGCCAGCTGTAATTTCGGGCACACTGAAGCTTTCTTT
>NA|NA|TRBJ1-3|TRBV18
CASSAQRDGNTIYF
TGTGCCAGCTCAGCTCAGCGGGATGGAAACACCATATATTTT
>NA|NA|TRBJ2-2|TRBV5-1
CASSSGSRSGELFF
TGCGCCAGCAGCTCGGGGTCGAGATCCGGGGAGCTGTTTTTT
>NA|TRBD2|TRBJ2-3|TRBV5-1
CASRGGEAGATDTQYF
TGCGCCAGCAGGGGAGGGGAGGCGGGAGCCACAGATACGCAGTATTTT
>NA|TRBD1|TRBJ1-4|TRBV7-2
CASSLVGQGYEKLFF
TGTGCCAGCAGCTTAGTGGGACAGGGGTATGAAAAACTGTTTTTT
>NA|TRBD2|TRBJ2-1|TRBV5-4
CASSLESSGGSYNEQFF
TGTGCCAGCAGCTTGGAGTCTAGCGGGGGTTCCTACAATGAGCAGTTCTTC
>NA|NA|TRBJ1-1|TRBV19
CASSIRAGDTEAFF
TGTGCCAGTAGTATACGGGCAGGGGACACTGAAGCTTTCTTT
>NA|TRBD1|TRBJ2-5|TRBV7-3
CASSQGAQETQYF
TGTGCCAGCAGCCAGGGGGCGCAAGAGACCCAGTACTTC
>NA|TRBD2|TRBJ2-2|TRBV14
CASSQEGLGAGELFF
TGTGCCAGCAGCCAAGAGGGACTAGGGGCCGGGGAGCTGTTTTTT
>NA|NA|TRBJ1-3|TRBV6-5
CATRGSGNTIYF
TGTGCCACCCGAGGCTCTGGAAACACCATATATTTT
>NA|NA|TRBJ2-1|TRBV5-1
CASSPTHESYNEQFF
TGCGCCAGCAGCCCAACACATGAATCCTACAATGAGCAGTTCTTC
>NA|NA|TRBJ2-2|TRBV10-2
CASSRVAGNTGELFF
TGCGCCAGCAGTCGGGTAGCCGGAAACACCGGGGAGCTGTTTTTT
>NA|TRBD1|TRBJ1-2|TRBV4-2
CASSQDRDRFNYGYTF
TGTGCCAGCAGCCAAGACCGGGACAGATTTAACTATGGCTACACCTTC
>NA|TRBD2|TRBJ2-3|TRBV9
CASSVGFSGRTDTQYF
TGTGCCAGCAGCGTAGGGTTTAGCGGGAGGACAGATACGCAGTATTTT
>NA|NA|TRBJ1-2|TRBV5-6
CASTRLGTDYGYTF
TGTGCCAGCACCCGATTGGGGACGGACTATGGCTACACCTTC
>NA|NA|TRBJ1-2|TRBV18
CASSTTGSGYTF
TGTGCCAGCTCAACCACCGGATCGGGCTACACCTTC
>NA|NA|TRBJ1-5|TRBV28
CASSYRLTPQHF
TGTGCCAGCAGTTACCGACTTACGCCCCAGCATTTT